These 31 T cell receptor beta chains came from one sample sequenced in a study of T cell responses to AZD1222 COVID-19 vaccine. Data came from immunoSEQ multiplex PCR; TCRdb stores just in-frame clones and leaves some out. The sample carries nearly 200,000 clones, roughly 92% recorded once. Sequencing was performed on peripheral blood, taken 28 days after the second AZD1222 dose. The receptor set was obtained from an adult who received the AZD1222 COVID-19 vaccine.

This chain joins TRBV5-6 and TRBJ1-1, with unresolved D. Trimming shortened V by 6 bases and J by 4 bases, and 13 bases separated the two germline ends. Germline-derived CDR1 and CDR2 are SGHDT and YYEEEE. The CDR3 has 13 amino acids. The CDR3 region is CASTLPGGTEAFF. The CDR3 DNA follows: TGTGCCAGCACCCTGCCGGGCGGCACTGAAGCTTTCTTT.

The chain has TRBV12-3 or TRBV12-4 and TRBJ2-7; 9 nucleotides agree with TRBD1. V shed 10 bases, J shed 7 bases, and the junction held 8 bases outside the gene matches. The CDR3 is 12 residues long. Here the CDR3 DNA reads TGTGCCATACGGACAGGGGTTGAGGAGCAGTACTTC. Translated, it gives CAIRTGVEEQYF.

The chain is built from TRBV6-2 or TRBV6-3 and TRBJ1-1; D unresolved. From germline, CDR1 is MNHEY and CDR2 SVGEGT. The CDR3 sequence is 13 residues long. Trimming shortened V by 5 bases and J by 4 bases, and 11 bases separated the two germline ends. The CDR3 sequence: CASSPRESTEAFF. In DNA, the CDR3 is TGTGCCAGCAGTCCGAGGGAATCCACTGAAGCTTTCTTT.

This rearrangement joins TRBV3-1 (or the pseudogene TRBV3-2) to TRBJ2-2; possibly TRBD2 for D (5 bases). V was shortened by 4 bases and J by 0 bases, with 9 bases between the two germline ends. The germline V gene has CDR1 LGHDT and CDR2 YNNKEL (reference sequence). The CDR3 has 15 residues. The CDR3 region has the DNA TGTGCCAGCAGCCTGGGGAGCTCGAACACCGGGGAGCTGTTTTTT. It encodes CASSLGSSNTGELFF.

CDR3 nucleotides: TGTGCCAGCAGTTCCCCGGTCGGGGGGAACACTGAAGCTTTCTTT. Protein: CASSSPVGGNTEAFF. The rearrangement uses TRBV28 and TRBJ1-1, with D perhaps TRBD1 (5 bases). The germline gives CDR1 MDHEN, CDR2 SYDVKM. Trimming removed 4 bases from V and 1 base from J, with 13 bases in between. This CDR3 spans 15 amino acids.

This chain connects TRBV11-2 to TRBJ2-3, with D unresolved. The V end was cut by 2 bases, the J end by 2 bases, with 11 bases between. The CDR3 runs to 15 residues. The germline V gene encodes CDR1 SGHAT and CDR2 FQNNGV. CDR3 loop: CASSLLDVFTDTQYF. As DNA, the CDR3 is TGTGCCAGCAGCTTATTGGACGTTTTCACAGATACGCAGTATTTT.

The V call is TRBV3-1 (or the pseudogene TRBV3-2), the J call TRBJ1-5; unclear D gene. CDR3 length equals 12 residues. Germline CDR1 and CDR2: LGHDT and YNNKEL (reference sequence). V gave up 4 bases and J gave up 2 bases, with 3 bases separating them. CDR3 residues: CASSLGNQPQHF. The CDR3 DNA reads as TGTGCCAGCAGCCTTGGCAATCAGCCCCAGCATTTT.

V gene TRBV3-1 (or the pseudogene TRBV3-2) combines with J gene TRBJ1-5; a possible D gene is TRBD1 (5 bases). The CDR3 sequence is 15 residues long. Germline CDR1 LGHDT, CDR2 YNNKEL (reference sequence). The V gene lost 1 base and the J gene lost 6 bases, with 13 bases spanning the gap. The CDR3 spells CASSQGASGGQPQHF. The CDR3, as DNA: TGTGCCAGCAGCCAAGGGGCCTCTGGGGGTCAGCCCCAGCATTTT.

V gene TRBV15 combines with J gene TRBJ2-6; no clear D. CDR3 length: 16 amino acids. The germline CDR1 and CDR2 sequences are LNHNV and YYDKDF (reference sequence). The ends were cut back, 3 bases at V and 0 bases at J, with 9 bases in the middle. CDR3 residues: CATSRDLGSGANVLTF. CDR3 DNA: TGTGCCACCAGCAGGGACCTTGGCTCTGGGGCCAACGTCCTGACTTTC.

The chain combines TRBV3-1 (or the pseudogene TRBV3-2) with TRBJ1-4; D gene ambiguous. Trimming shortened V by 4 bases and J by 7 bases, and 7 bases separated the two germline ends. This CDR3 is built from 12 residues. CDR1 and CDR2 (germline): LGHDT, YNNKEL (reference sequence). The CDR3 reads CASSLLSEKLFF. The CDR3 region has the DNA TGTGCCAGCAGCCTGCTGAGTGAAAAACTGTTTTTT.

The CDR3 DNA is TGTGCCACCAGCAGAGACCTAACAGGGGTTAGGGACTATGGCTACACCTTC. It specifies CATSRDLTGVRDYGYTF. This chain uses TRBV15 with TRBJ1-2; TRBD1 aligns across 7 bases. Germline assignment: CDR1 LNHNV and CDR2 YYDKDF (reference sequence). The CDR3 contains 17 residues. V lost 0 bases and J lost 3; bases outside the gene matches: 10.

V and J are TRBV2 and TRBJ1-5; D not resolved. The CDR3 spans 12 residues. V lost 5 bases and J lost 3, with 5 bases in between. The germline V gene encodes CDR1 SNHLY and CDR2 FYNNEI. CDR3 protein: CASSRTNQPQHF. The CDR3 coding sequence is TGTGCCAGCAGTAGGACCAATCAGCCCCAGCATTTT.

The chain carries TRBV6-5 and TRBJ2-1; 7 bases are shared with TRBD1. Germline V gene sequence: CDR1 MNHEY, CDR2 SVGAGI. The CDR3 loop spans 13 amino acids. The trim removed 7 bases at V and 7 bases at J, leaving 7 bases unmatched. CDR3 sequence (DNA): TGTGCCAGCACCAAGGGCAGGGGGAATGAGCAGTTCTTC. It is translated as CASTKGRGNEQFF.

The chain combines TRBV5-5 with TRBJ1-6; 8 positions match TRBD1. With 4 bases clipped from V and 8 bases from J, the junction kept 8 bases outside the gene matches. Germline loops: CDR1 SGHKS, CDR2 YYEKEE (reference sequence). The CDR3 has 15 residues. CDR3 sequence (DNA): TGTGCCAGCAGCCTTGGACAGGGTTCATATTCACCCCTCCACTTT. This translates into CASSLGQGSYSPLHF.

This CDR3 reads CASSFDPSYTDTQYF. The CDR3 DNA follows: TGCGCCAGCAGCTTCGACCCTTCCTACACAGATACGCAGTATTTT. The chain recombines TRBV5-1 with TRBJ2-3; no definite D call. Germline CDR1 SGHRS, CDR2 YFSETQ. Trimming shortened V by 2 bases and J by 2 bases, and 12 bases separated the two germline ends. The CDR3 has 15 residues.

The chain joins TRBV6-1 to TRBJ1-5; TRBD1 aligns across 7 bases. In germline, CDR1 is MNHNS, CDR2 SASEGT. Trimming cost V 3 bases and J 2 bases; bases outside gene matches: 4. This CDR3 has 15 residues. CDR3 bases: TGTGCCAGCAGTGAGACAGGGTACGGCAATCAGCCCCAGCATTTT. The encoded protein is CASSETGYGNQPQHF.

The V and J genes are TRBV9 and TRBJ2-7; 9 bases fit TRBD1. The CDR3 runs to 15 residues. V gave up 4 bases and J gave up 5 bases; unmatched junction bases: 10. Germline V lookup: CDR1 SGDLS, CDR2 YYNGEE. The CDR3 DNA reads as TGTGCCAGCAGCCCGTGGGGGACAGGGCTCAACGAGCAGTACTTC. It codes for CASSPWGTGLNEQYF.

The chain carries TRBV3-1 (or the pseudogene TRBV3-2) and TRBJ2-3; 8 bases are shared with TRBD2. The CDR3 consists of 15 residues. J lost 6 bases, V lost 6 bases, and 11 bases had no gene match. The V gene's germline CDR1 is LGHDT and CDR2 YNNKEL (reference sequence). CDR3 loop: CASSSPGLGMDTQYF. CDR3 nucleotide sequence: TGTGCCAGCAGTTCCCCGGGACTAGGTATGGATACGCAGTATTTT.

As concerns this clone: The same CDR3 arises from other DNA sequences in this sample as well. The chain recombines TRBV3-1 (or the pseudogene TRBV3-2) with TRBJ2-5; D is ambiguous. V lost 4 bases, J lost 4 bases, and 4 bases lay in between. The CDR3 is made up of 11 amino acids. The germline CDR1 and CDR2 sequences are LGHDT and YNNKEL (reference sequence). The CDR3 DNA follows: TGTGCCAGCAGCCCGGGAGAGACCCAGTACTTC. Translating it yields CASSPGETQYF.

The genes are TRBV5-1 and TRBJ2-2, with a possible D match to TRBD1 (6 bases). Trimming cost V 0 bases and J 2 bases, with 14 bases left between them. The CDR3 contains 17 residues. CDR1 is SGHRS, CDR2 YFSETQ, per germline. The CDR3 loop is CASSLGGQPFNTGELFF. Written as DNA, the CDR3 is TGCGCCAGCAGCTTGGGAGGACAGCCCTTTAACACCGGGGAGCTGTTTTTT. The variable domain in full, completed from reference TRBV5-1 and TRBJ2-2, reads KAGVTQTPRYLIKTRGQQVTLSCSPISGHRSVSWYQQTPGQGLQFLFEYFSETQRNKGNFPGRFSGRQFSNSRSEMNVSTLELGDSALYLCASSLGGQPFNTGELFFGEGSRLTVL.

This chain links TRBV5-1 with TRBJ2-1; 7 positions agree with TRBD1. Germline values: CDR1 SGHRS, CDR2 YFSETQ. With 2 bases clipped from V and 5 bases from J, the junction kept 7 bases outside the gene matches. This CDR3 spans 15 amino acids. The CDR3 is CASSFSGTANNEQFF. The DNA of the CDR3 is TGCGCCAGCAGCTTTTCCGGGACAGCTAACAATGAGCAGTTCTTC.

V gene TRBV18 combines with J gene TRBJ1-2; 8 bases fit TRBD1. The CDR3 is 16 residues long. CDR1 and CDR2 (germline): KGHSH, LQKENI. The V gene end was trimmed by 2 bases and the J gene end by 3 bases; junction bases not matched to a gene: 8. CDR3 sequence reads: CASSPSQGAQHYGYTF. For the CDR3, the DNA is TGTGCCAGCTCACCATCCCAGGGGGCGCAACACTATGGCTACACCTTC. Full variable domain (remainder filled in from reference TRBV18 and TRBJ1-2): NAGVMQNPRHLVRRRGQEARLRCSPMKGHSHVYWYRQLPEEGLKFMVYLQKENIIDESGMPKERFSAEFPKEGPSILRIQQVVRGDSAAYFCASSPSQGAQHYGYTFGSGTRLTVV.

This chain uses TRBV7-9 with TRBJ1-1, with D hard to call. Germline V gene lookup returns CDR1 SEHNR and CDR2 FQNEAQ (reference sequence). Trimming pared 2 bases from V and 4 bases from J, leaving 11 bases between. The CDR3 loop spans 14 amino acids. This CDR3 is CASSLIRSSTEAFF. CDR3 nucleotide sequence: TGTGCCAGCAGCTTAATTAGATCTAGCACTGAAGCTTTCTTT.

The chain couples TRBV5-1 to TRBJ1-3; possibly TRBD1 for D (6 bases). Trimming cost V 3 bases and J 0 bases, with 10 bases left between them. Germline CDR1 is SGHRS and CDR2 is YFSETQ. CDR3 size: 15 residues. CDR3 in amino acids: CASSSTGFSGNTIYF. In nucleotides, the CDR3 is TGCGCCAGCAGCTCCACAGGGTTCTCTGGAAACACCATATATTTT.

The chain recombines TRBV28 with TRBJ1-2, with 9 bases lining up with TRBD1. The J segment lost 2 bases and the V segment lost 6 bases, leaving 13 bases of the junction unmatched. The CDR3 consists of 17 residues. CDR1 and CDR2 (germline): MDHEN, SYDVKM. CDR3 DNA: TGTGCCAGCAGACTCCGGGGACAGGGAGTACCCAACTATGGCTACACCTTC. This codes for CASRLRGQGVPNYGYTF.

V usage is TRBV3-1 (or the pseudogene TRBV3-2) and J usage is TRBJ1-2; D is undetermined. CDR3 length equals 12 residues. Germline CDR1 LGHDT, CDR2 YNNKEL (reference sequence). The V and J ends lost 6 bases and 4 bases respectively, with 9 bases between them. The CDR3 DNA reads TGTGCCAGCAGTGACTTAAGCTATGGCTACACCTTC. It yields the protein CASSDLSYGYTF.

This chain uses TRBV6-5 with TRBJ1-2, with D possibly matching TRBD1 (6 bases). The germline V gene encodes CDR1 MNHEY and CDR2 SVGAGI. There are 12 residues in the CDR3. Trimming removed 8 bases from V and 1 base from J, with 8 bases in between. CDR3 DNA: TGTGCCAGCGGACAGTATAACTATGGCTACACCTTC. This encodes CASGQYNYGYTF.

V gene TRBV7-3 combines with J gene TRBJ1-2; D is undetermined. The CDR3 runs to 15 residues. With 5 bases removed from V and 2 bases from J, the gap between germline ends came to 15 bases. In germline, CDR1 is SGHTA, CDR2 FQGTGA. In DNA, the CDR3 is TGTGCCAGCAGCCCGGAGGGCAGCTCGAACTATGGCTACACCTTC. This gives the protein CASSPEGSSNYGYTF.

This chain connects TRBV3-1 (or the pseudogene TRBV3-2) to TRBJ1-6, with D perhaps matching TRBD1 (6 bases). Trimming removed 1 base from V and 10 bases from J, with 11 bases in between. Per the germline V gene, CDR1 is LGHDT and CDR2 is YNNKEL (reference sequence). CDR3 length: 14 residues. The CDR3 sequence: CASSQGQGTSPLHF. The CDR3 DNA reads TGTGCCAGCAGCCAAGGTCAGGGGACATCACCCCTCCACTTT.

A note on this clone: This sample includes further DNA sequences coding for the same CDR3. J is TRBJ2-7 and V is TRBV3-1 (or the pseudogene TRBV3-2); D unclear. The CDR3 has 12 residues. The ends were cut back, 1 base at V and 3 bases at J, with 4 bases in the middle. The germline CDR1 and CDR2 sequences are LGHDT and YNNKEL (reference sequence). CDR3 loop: CASSQVSYEQYF. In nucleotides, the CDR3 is TGTGCCAGCAGCCAAGTAAGCTACGAGCAGTACTTC.

The CDR3 coding sequence is TGTGCCAGTAGTATAAACTTGCCGGGGGTGGCGTTGGAGACCCAGTACTTC. Translating it yields CASSINLPGVALETQYF. The V gene is TRBV19, the J gene TRBJ2-5; perhaps TRBD2 as D (6 bases). This CDR3 region has 17 residues. With 2 bases removed from V and 5 bases from J, the gap between germline ends came to 21 bases. Per germline, CDR1 LNHDA and CDR2 SQIVND (reference sequence).